Listed here are 32 T cell receptor beta chains from one sample, sequenced in a study of T cell responses to AZD1222 COVID-19 vaccine. TCRdb keeps only in-frame clones here, not all; method: immunoSEQ multiplex PCR. The sample includes over 120,000 clones, roughly 86% of them seen just once. Sequencing used peripheral blood, obtained 28 days after the second AZD1222 dose. The receptors here all came from an adult who received the AZD1222 COVID-19 vaccine.

To note about this clone: Sequence at one end of the junction differs from germline and may be a read error. The J gene is TRBJ1-1, the V gene TRBV19; perhaps TRBD1 as D (6 bases). Germline V gives CDR1 LNHDA, CDR2 SQIVND (reference sequence). The length of the CDR3 is 14 residues. The CDR3 region is CASTIQGMATEAFF. As DNA, the CDR3 is TGTGCCAGTACTATACAGGGTATGGCCACTGAAGCTTTCTTT. The full variable domain, completed using reference TRBV19 and TRBJ1-1, is DGGITQSPKYLFRKEGQNVTLSCEQNLNHDAMYWYRQDPGQGLRLIYYSQIVNDFQKGDIAEGYSVSREKKESFPLTVTSAQKNPTAFYLCASTIQGMATEAFFGQGTRLTVV.

The chain has TRBV7-2 and TRBJ1-1; 10 bases are a match to TRBD1. The germline V gene has CDR1 SGHTA and CDR2 FQGNSA. Trimming cost V 5 bases and J 6 bases; bases outside gene matches: 3. This CDR3 has 13 residues. CDR3 sequence: CASSTGQGAEAFF. The CDR3 region has the DNA TGTGCCAGCAGCACCGGACAGGGGGCTGAAGCTTTCTTT.

The V and J genes are TRBV30 and TRBJ2-5; 14 nucleotides agree with TRBD2. Germline CDR1 and CDR2: GTSNPN and SVGIG (reference sequence). The CDR3 length is 14 residues. Trimming cost V 5 bases and J 5 bases; bases outside gene matches: 4. The CDR3 nucleotides are TGTGCCTGGCGACTAGCGGGGGGGAGGGAGACCCAGTACTTC. It specifies CAWRLAGGRETQYF.

This chain connects TRBV18 to TRBJ2-1, with 15 bases fitting TRBD2. CDR1 and CDR2 from the germline V gene are KGHSH and LQKENI. This CDR3 region has 17 residues. The V segment lost 3 bases and the J segment 5 bases; nucleotides outside the gene matches: 5. The CDR3 sequence: CASSPGLAGGGNNEQFF. In DNA, the CDR3 is TGTGCCAGCTCACCGGGACTAGCGGGGGGCGGAAACAATGAGCAGTTCTTC.

The sample holds one count of this clone. The chain employs TRBV23-1 and TRBJ1-2, with D tentatively TRBD1 (5 bases). TRBV23-1 is an open reading frame, and its role is uncertain. Trimming pared 5 bases from V and 3 bases from J, leaving 13 bases between. The CDR3 has 14 amino acids. In nucleotides, the CDR3 is TGCGCCAGCAGTGGGGGAGGATGCCACTATGGCTACACCTTC. Translating it yields CASSGGGCHYGYTF.

The chain combines TRBV6-1 with TRBJ1-2; D is ambiguous. Between the trimmed V and J ends, which lost 5 bases and 7 bases, there was a span of 11 bases. The germline gives CDR1 MNHNS, CDR2 SASEGT. The CDR3 totals 12 residues. Here the CDR3 reads CASSNEWAGYTF. The CDR3 DNA is TGTGCCAGCAGTAACGAGTGGGCTGGCTACACCTTC.

The J gene is TRBJ1-4, the V gene TRBV5-7; D uncertain. Being an ORF, TRBV5-7 has a function that is uncertain. V gave up 3 bases and J gave up 8 bases, with 2 bases separating them. CDR3 size: 10 residues. In nucleotides, the CDR3 is TGTGCCAGCAGCTGGGAAAAACTGTTTTTT. Protein sequence: CASSWEKLFF.

V gene TRBV7-6 combines with J gene TRBJ2-2, with D perhaps TRBD1 (6 bases). Trimming took off 0 bases at V and 6 bases at J, with 8 bases between the two ends. CDR1 is SGHVS, CDR2 FNYEAQ, per germline. This CDR3 is built from 14 residues. Here the CDR3 reads CASSLAGASGELFF. For the CDR3, the DNA is TGTGCCAGCAGCTTAGCGGGGGCCTCCGGGGAGCTGTTTTTT.

This chain joins TRBV7-2 and TRBJ1-5, with D hard to call. V shed 4 bases and J shed 1 base, with 8 bases lying between them. CDR1 and CDR2 from the germline V gene are SGHTA and FQGNSA. CDR3 length: 14 amino acids. For the CDR3, the DNA is TGTGCCAGCAGCTCCGGGATGAGCAATCAGCCCCAGCATTTT. It translates to CASSSGMSNQPQHF.

The CDR3 reads CASSLIPKETQYF. The CDR3 bases are TGTGCCAGCAGCTTAATCCCGAAAGAGACCCAGTACTTC. J is TRBJ2-5 and V is TRBV11-3; D uncertain. Germline CDR1 and CDR2: SGHNT and YENEEA. V lost 2 bases, J lost 3 bases, and 7 bases lay in between. CDR3 length: 13 residues.

The J gene is TRBJ2-3, the V gene TRBV24-1; D possibly uses TRBD1 or TRBD2 (6 bases each). CDR3 length: 16 residues. The germline V gene encodes CDR1 KGHDR and CDR2 SFDVKD. V lost 4 bases and J lost 2, with 15 bases in between. CDR3 DNA: TGTGCCACCAGTGAGGGGGCGGGGCGGGTCACAGATACGCAGTATTTT. It encodes CATSEGAGRVTDTQYF.

The chain carries TRBV28 and TRBJ2-1, with 10 bases fitting TRBD2. Trimming at V came to 8 bases and at J to 5 bases, leaving 6 bases not matched to a gene. Per the germline V gene, CDR1 is MDHEN and CDR2 is SYDVKM. The CDR3 has 14 amino acids. CDR3 sequence: CASSSGGADNEQFF. CDR3 sequence (DNA): TGTGCCAGCTCGAGCGGGGGGGCGGACAATGAGCAGTTCTTC.

This rearrangement joins TRBV19 to TRBJ1-4; 7 bases are shared with TRBD1. V lost 5 bases and J lost 6; bases outside the gene matches: 9. This CDR3 has 15 amino acids. The germline CDR1 and CDR2 sequences are LNHDA and SQIVND (reference sequence). This chain's CDR3 is CASSPRAGGYEKLFF. CDR3 bases: TGTGCCAGTAGTCCCCGCGCAGGGGGGTATGAAAAACTGTTTTTT.

J is TRBJ1-1 and V is TRBV9, with D possibly TRBD1 on 6 matching bases. Germline assignment: CDR1 SGDLS and CDR2 YYNGEE. V was trimmed by 8 bases and J by 0 bases, leaving 20 bases between them. The CDR3 spans 16 residues. CDR3 loop: CASGSGEGQMNTEAFF. The CDR3 DNA reads as TGTGCCAGTGGGTCGGGTGAGGGACAAATGAACACTGAAGCTTTCTTT.

The gene calls are TRBV30 and TRBJ1-5; 7 bases align to TRBD1. The CDR3 consists of 15 residues. Germline V CDR1 and CDR2: GTSNPN, SVGIG (reference sequence). The V segment lost 0 bases and the J segment 3 bases; nucleotides outside the gene matches: 5. The CDR3 sequence: CAWSVGGGPNQPQHF. CDR3 nucleotide sequence: TGTGCCTGGAGTGTAGGGGGCGGACCCAATCAGCCCCAGCATTTT.

The CDR3 coding sequence is TGTGCCAGCTCACCACCGTCCAGGACGTGGTCCTACAATGAGCAGTTCTTC. This codes for CASSPPSRTWSYNEQFF. The chain carries TRBV18 and TRBJ2-1; D gene uncertain. This CDR3 is built from 17 residues. V was pared by 0 bases and J by 1 base, with 13 bases between. The V gene's germline CDR1 is KGHSH and CDR2 LQKENI. Using reference TRBV18 and TRBJ2-1 for the parts outside the CDR3, the full variable domain is NAGVMQNPRHLVRRRGQEARLRCSPMKGHSHVYWYRQLPEEGLKFMVYLQKENIIDESGMPKERFSAEFPKEGPSILRIQQVVRGDSAAYFCASSPPSRTWSYNEQFFGPGTRLTVL.

The rearrangement links TRBV5-1 to TRBJ1-3; D possibly corresponds to TRBD1 (6 bases). Trimming shortened V by 4 bases and J by 3 bases, and 14 bases separated the two germline ends. CDR3 length: 15 residues. CDR1 is SGHRS and CDR2 is YFSETQ in the germline V gene. This CDR3 is CASSTQGQSGNTIYF. In DNA form, the CDR3 reads TGCGCCAGCAGCACCCAAGGACAGAGTGGAAACACCATATATTTT.

A few counts support this clone. The chain links TRBV19 to TRBJ1-3, with D unresolved. This CDR3 region has 15 residues. The germline V gene has CDR1 LNHDA and CDR2 SQIVND (reference sequence). V dropped 6 bases and J dropped 1 base, with 13 bases sitting between them. CDR3 region: CASRRELRSGNTIYF. CDR3 DNA: TGTGCCAGTAGGAGGGAACTGCGGTCTGGAAACACCATATATTTT.

The gene calls are TRBV20-1 and TRBJ2-1, with D perhaps assigned TRBD1 or TRBD2 (5 bases each). CDR1 and CDR2 from the germline V gene are DFQATT and SNEGSKA (reference sequence). The V end lost 6 bases, the J end lost 9 bases, and 12 bases lay between the germline ends. The CDR3 consists of 11 residues. The CDR3 DNA sequence: TGCAGTGCAATCTCCGGGGCTGAGCAGTTCTTC. Protein sequence: CSAISGAEQFF.

The CDR3 DNA reads as TGTGCCAGCATTAGACAGGGCAGCTCCTACGAGCAGTACTTC. This sequence encodes CASIRQGSSYEQYF. The V gene is TRBV6-5, the J gene TRBJ2-7, with 7 nucleotides matching TRBD1. The CDR3 totals 14 residues. Germline-derived CDR1 and CDR2 are MNHEY and SVGAGI. Trimming cost V 7 bases and J 0 bases; bases outside gene matches: 6.

The gene calls are TRBV19 and TRBJ1-2; D is possibly TRBD1 (5 bases). Germline V lookup: CDR1 LNHDA, CDR2 SQIVND (reference sequence). The CDR3 contains 15 residues. The V gene lost 3 bases and the J gene lost 1 base, with 12 bases spanning the gap. CDR3 region: CASSITGPNNYGYTF. CDR3 coding DNA: TGTGCCAGTAGTATCACGGGGCCCAATAACTATGGCTACACCTTC. The variable domain in full, completed from reference TRBV19 and TRBJ1-2, reads DGGITQSPKYLFRKEGQNVTLSCEQNLNHDAMYWYRQDPGQGLRLIYYSQIVNDFQKGDIAEGYSVSREKKESFPLTVTSAQKNPTAFYLCASSITGPNNYGYTFGSGTRLTVV.

This chain uses TRBV7-9 with TRBJ2-1, with D maybe TRBD2 (6 bases). The CDR3 runs 19 residues. V was shortened by 3 bases and J by 8 bases, with 29 bases between the two germline ends. From germline, CDR1 is SEHNR and CDR2 FQNEAQ (reference sequence). The CDR3 nucleotides read TGTGCCAGCAGCTTTGGCGACACACGGGGGAGGCTCCAAAGGGATGAGCAGTTCTTC. Protein product: CASSFGDTRGRLQRDEQFF.

DNA of the CDR3: TGTGCCAGCAGCCACCTGGGGGCCTCGGGAAACACCATATATTTT. The encoded protein is CASSHLGASGNTIYF. This chain joins TRBV3-1 (or the pseudogene TRBV3-2) and TRBJ1-3; D is perhaps TRBD1 (6 bases). The germline V and J ends were trimmed by 3 bases and 4 bases, with 13 bases remaining between them. Germline V gives CDR1 LGHDT, CDR2 YNNKEL (reference sequence). This CDR3 region has 15 residues.

J is TRBJ1-2 and V is TRBV10-3, with D maybe TRBD1 (5 bases). Per the germline V gene, CDR1 is ENHRY and CDR2 is SYGVKD. V was pared by 10 bases and J by 4 bases, with 13 bases between. CDR3 length equals 12 residues. CDR3 bases: TGTGCCACCACCGGGACGACCTATGGCTACACCTTC. Translation: CATTGTTYGYTF.

There are a few counts of this clone. The rearrangement uses TRBV4-2 and TRBJ2-7; TRBD2 is a possible D gene (7 bases). Germline V CDR1 and CDR2: LGHNA, YNFKEQ. V was trimmed by 3 bases and J by 3 bases, leaving 15 bases between them. This CDR3 is built from 15 residues. The CDR3, as DNA: TGTGCCAGCAGCCAGTCATCCGGGGGGCTCTACGAGCAGTACTTC. Its translation is CASSQSSGGLYEQYF.

The chain uses TRBV27 and TRBJ2-1, with TRBD2 matching over 12 bases. J was trimmed by 2 bases and V by 4 bases; bases with no gene match: 12. The V gene's germline CDR1 is MNHEY and CDR2 SMNVEV (reference sequence). CDR3 length: 19 residues. The CDR3 reads CASSSILAGGLYAYNEQFF. CDR3 nucleotides: TGTGCCAGCAGTTCAATTCTAGCGGGGGGGCTGTATGCCTACAATGAGCAGTTCTTC.

V gene TRBV6-2 or TRBV6-3 combines with J gene TRBJ1-5; 12 bases fit TRBD1. J gave up 6 bases and V 5 bases, and 17 bases lay outside the gene matches. This CDR3 contains 19 residues. Germline values: CDR1 MNHEY, CDR2 SVGEGT. The CDR3 DNA is TGTGCCAGCAGTATCGGGACAGGGGGCCGCAGGGCATGGAGTCAGCCCCAGCATTTT. Residues: CASSIGTGGRRAWSQPQHF.

V and J are TRBV5-1 and TRBJ1-1; D call uncertain. The CDR3 runs to 14 residues. V dropped 4 bases and J dropped 0 bases, with 10 bases sitting between them. Looked up from germline, CDR1 is SGHRS and CDR2 is YFSETQ. DNA of the CDR3: TGCGCCAGCAGCCTAGAAAACATGAACACTGAAGCTTTCTTT. Residues: CASSLENMNTEAFF.

This chain connects TRBV9 to TRBJ1-4, with 8 bases matching TRBD1. CDR3 size: 18 residues. With V trimmed by 4 bases and J by 2 bases, 13 bases remained unmatched. The germline CDR1 and CDR2 sequences are SGDLS and YYNGEE. The CDR3 loop reads CASSPSPGRGLTNEKLFF. CDR3 coding DNA: TGTGCCAGCAGCCCGTCCCCGGGCAGGGGGCTTACTAATGAAAAACTGTTTTTT.

The chain joins TRBV6-9 to TRBJ1-1; possibly TRBD1 for D (5 bases). V was clipped by 6 bases and J by 5 bases, with 16 bases between them. The CDR3 is 14 amino acids. Germline assignment: CDR1 MNHGY and CDR2 SVAAGI. Here the CDR3 DNA reads TGTGCCAGCAGCCCCGCATGGGGGTATACTGAAGCTTTCTTT. Translation gives CASSPAWGYTEAFF.

The chain carries TRBV30 and TRBJ2-3, with D perhaps TRBD2 (6 bases). V dropped 1 base and J dropped 2 bases, with 10 bases sitting between them. This CDR3 has 14 residues. CDR1 is GTSNPN and CDR2 is SVGIG in the germline V gene (reference sequence). CDR3 in DNA: TGTGCCTGGAGTGACGGCGGGACCACAGATACGCAGTATTTT. Translation gives CAWSDGGTTDTQYF.

This sequence joins TRBV7-2 and TRBJ1-2, with D hard to call. V lost 1 base, J lost 6 bases, and 15 bases lay in between. Germline V gene sequence: CDR1 SGHTA, CDR2 FQGNSA. The CDR3 has 15 amino acids. The CDR3 reads CASSLGGGLSDGYTF. CDR3 coding DNA: TGTGCCAGCAGCTTAGGGGGAGGCTTATCGGATGGCTACACCTTC.